The subject of this entry is one T cell receptor (beta chain). The antigen remains unidentified. The sample originates from a study of cytomegalovirus exposure and HLA in healthy donors. Donors were nominally healthy when sampled, though unrecorded immune exposures were likely. The junction had 5 bases not matched to a gene; V was cut back by 5 bases and J by 5 bases. The CDR3 extends over 14 amino acids. Germline V lookup: CDR1 KGHSH, CDR2 LQKENI. This PCR relied on a set of 60 Vbeta primers and 13 Jbeta primers. Profiled with immunoSEQ multiplex PCR; TCRdb holds only in-frame clones, not every one. Altogether roughly 120,000 clones are present, roughly four fifths being singletons, with the ten largest covering 1.9%. General study findings and limits: When analyzed later, the rates of TCR association showed variation by HLA locus, with DRB1 the most and HLA-C the fewest.

The origin of this receptor is a man between 45 and 60 years old in good health and CMV-seronegative. Input material: PBMCs. The gene calls are TRBV18 and TRBJ1-3, with 8 bases fitting TRBD1. For the CDR3, the DNA is TGTGCCAGCTCAACTGACAGGGGTAGAAACACCATATATTTT. This gives the protein CASSTDRGRNTIYF. The entire variable domain, with the rest obtained from reference TRBV18 and TRBJ1-3, is as follows: NAGVMQNPRHLVRRRGQEARLRCSPMKGHSHVYWYRQLPEEGLKFMVYLQKENIIDESGMPKERFSAEFPKEGPSILRIQQVVRGDSAAYFCASSTDRGRNTIYFGEGSWLTVV.